This T cell receptor (beta chain) comes out of a study of blood T cell repertoires in COVID-19. Whole-study context: COVID-19 samples from acute and convalescent phases originated in the United States, Italy and Spain. The analysed material was cDNA or gDNA that came from T cells, B-cell-depleted T cells, or PBMCs.

Source study methods: Reference gene primer amplification in the assay estimated nucleated cell counts. Libraries were prepared by immunoSEQ multiplex PCR; TCRdb keeps only in-frame clonotypes and omits some of them. That table supplies the V and J calls and clone size; D and trimming were determined from the DNA. The table lists over 65,000 clones, 85% to 90% of them singletons. The germline V and J ends were trimmed by 5 bases and 1 base, with 15 bases remaining between them. The germline V gene has CDR1 MNHEY and CDR2 SVGEGT. The CDR3 has 15 amino acids. This TCR was sampled from a woman aged 55-69 years with acute or convalescent COVID-19. Sequenced sample: peripheral blood. The chain links TRBV6-2 or TRBV6-3 to TRBJ2-7; tentatively, D is TRBD2 (6 bases). For the CDR3, the DNA is TGTGCCAGCAGTGCCCTGGGGGGAGCTTCCTACGAGCAGTACGTC. It specifies CASSALGGASYEQYV.